The rows below give T cell receptor beta chains drawn from one sample of a study of response to subunit inactivated influenza vaccine. One entry per CDR3 protein results from TCRdb running MiXCR on the RT-PCR reads. This repertoire shows about 540,000 distinct CDR3 sequences, around a quarter found once; its top ten account for approximately 3%. The sample was also linked to a second study, of T cells expressing NK-cell markers.

The sequencing used CD4+ T cells sorted from PBMCs, collected 11 to 12 days after vaccination. The receptors come from a man aged 50-59 years who received an inactivated influenza vaccine. The CDR3 runs from the conserved cysteine through the conserved F or W. A D gene is named only where the DNA matches it firmly. The size entry is marked missing in some rows and otherwise reads once, few, many or a size class.

d_call: NA
cdr3_length: 15
clone_size: few
v_call: TRBV5-1
j_call: TRBJ1-6
cdr3_nt: TGCGCCAGCAGCGGCGAGTCGCTAGGGAATTCACCCCTCCACTTT
cdr3_aa: CASSGESLGNSPLHF

d_call: NA
cdr3_length: 13
clone_size: NA
v_call: TRBV3-1
j_call: TRBJ1-4
cdr3_nt: TGTGCCAGCAGCCAATGGGTTGGTGAAAAACTGTTTTTT
cdr3_aa: CASSQWVGEKLFF

d_call: NA
cdr3_length: 14
clone_size: few
v_call: TRBV6-2/TRBV6-3
j_call: TRBJ1-1
cdr3_nt: TGTGCCAGCACGTACAGGGAAGGGAGGCCTGAAGCTTTCTTT
cdr3_aa: CASTYREGRPEAFF

d_call: NA
cdr3_length: 15
clone_size: few
v_call: TRBV20-1
j_call: TRBJ1-4
cdr3_nt: TGCAGTGCTAGAAGGACAGCAGCAACTAATGAAAAACTGTTTTTT
cdr3_aa: CSARRTAATNEKLFF

d_call: TRBD1
cdr3_length: 14
clone_size: few
v_call: TRBV7-9
j_call: TRBJ1-1
cdr3_nt: TGTGCCAGCAGCCTAAGACAGGGGGTGACTGAAGCTTTCTTT
cdr3_aa: CASSLRQGVTEAFF

d_call: NA
cdr3_length: 13
clone_size: many
v_call: TRBV12-3/TRBV12-4
j_call: TRBJ1-5
cdr3_nt: TGTGCCAGCAGCCCAAATAGCAATCAGCCCCAGCATTTT
cdr3_aa: CASSPNSNQPQHF

d_call: NA
cdr3_length: 13
clone_size: few
v_call: TRBV7-9
j_call: TRBJ1-1
cdr3_nt: TGTGCCAGCAGCTTACGGGAGAACGGTGAAGCTTTCTTT
cdr3_aa: CASSLRENGEAFF

d_call: NA
cdr3_length: 13
clone_size: few
v_call: TRBV5-1
j_call: TRBJ2-1
cdr3_nt: TGCGCCAGCAGCTTGGAACTGCGGGGAGAGCAGTTCTTC
cdr3_aa: CASSLELRGEQFF

d_call: NA
cdr3_length: 14
clone_size: NA
v_call: TRBV5-1
j_call: TRBJ2-3
cdr3_nt: TGCGCCAGCAGAGTAAGGGGACGCACAGATACGCAGTATTTT
cdr3_aa: CASRVRGRTDTQYF

d_call: NA
cdr3_length: 18
clone_size: few
v_call: TRBV4-3
j_call: TRBJ2-4
cdr3_nt: TGCGCCAGCAGCCAAGATTACGGGGTGGAGGGGGCCAAAAACATTCAGTACTTC
cdr3_aa: CASSQDYGVEGAKNIQYF

d_call: NA
cdr3_length: 15
clone_size: NA
v_call: TRBV9
j_call: TRBJ2-1
cdr3_nt: TGTGCCAGCAGCGAACGGACAACCTACTACAATGAGCAGTTTTTC
cdr3_aa: CASSERTTYYNEQFF

d_call: TRBD2
cdr3_length: 14
clone_size: NA
v_call: TRBV24-1
j_call: TRBJ2-1
cdr3_nt: TGTGCCACCAGTGCGACTAGCGGGAGCCATGAGCAGTTCTTC
cdr3_aa: CATSATSGSHEQFF

d_call: TRBD1
cdr3_length: 19
clone_size: NA
v_call: TRBV6-2/TRBV6-3
j_call: TRBJ2-1
cdr3_nt: TGTGCCAGCAGTTACTCGAGGACAGGGGTGAGCAGGTCCTACAATGAGCAGTTCTTC
cdr3_aa: CASSYSRTGVSRSYNEQFF

d_call: NA
cdr3_length: 15
clone_size: NA
v_call: TRBV20-1
j_call: TRBJ2-4
cdr3_nt: TGCAGTGCTAGCCCGGCGGCGGGGAGTAAAAACATTCAGTACTTC
cdr3_aa: CSASPAAGSKNIQYF

d_call: TRBD2
cdr3_length: 15
clone_size: NA
v_call: TRBV9
j_call: TRBJ2-3
cdr3_nt: TGTGCCAGCAGCGTAGAGACTAGCGTTCCAGATACGCAGTATTTT
cdr3_aa: CASSVETSVPDTQYF

d_call: NA
cdr3_length: 14
clone_size: NA
v_call: TRBV20-1
j_call: TRBJ1-1
cdr3_nt: TGCAGTTCCCTTTTTGGACAGCCGAACACTGAAGCTTTCTTT
cdr3_aa: CSSLFGQPNTEAFF

d_call: NA
cdr3_length: 15
clone_size: few
v_call: TRBV4-3
j_call: TRBJ1-2
cdr3_nt: TGCGCCAGCAGCCAAGATAACATAGCTAACTATGGCTACACCTTC
cdr3_aa: CASSQDNIANYGYTF

d_call: NA
cdr3_length: 13
clone_size: NA
v_call: TRBV12-3/TRBV12-4
j_call: TRBJ2-3
cdr3_nt: TGTGCCAGCAGTTTAGCGAGAGAAGATACGCAGTATTTT
cdr3_aa: CASSLAREDTQYF

d_call: NA
cdr3_length: 15
clone_size: many
v_call: TRBV5-5
j_call: TRBJ2-3
cdr3_nt: TGTGCCAGCAGCTTGGCCTTGGACAGCACAGATACGCAGTATTTT
cdr3_aa: CASSLALDSTDTQYF

d_call: NA
cdr3_length: 13
clone_size: NA
v_call: TRBV14
j_call: TRBJ2-5
cdr3_nt: TGTGCCAGCAGCCGTGGACTAAAAGAGACCCAGTACTTC
cdr3_aa: CASSRGLKETQYF

d_call: TRBD2
cdr3_length: 16
clone_size: few
v_call: TRBV20-1
j_call: TRBJ2-5
cdr3_nt: TGCAGCCCCCTAGGGAGGCGGGGGGCCTACCAAGAGACCCAGTACTTC
cdr3_aa: CSPLGRRGAYQETQYF

d_call: TRBD2
cdr3_length: 15
clone_size: few
v_call: TRBV9
j_call: TRBJ2-1
cdr3_nt: TGTGCCAGCACCAGAGGCGGGAGCTCCTACAATGAGCAGTTCTTC
cdr3_aa: CASTRGGSSYNEQFF

d_call: NA
cdr3_length: 15
clone_size: few
v_call: TRBV20-1
j_call: TRBJ2-3
cdr3_nt: TGCAGTGCTAGTTTGGGCGGATCCAGCACAGATACGCAGTATTTT
cdr3_aa: CSASLGGSSTDTQYF

d_call: NA
cdr3_length: 15
clone_size: NA
v_call: TRBV4-1
j_call: TRBJ1-1
cdr3_nt: TGCGCCAGCAGCCCACGGGTAGGCGGGAACACTGAAGCTTTCTTT
cdr3_aa: CASSPRVGGNTEAFF

d_call: NA
cdr3_length: 14
clone_size: NA
v_call: TRBV12-3/TRBV12-4
j_call: TRBJ1-5
cdr3_nt: TGTGCCAGCAGCCGACCGGGGAGCGATCAGCCCCAGCATTTT
cdr3_aa: CASSRPGSDQPQHF

d_call: TRBD2
cdr3_length: 17
clone_size: many
v_call: TRBV5-1
j_call: TRBJ2-3
cdr3_nt: TGCGCCAGCAGCCCGATCCCCGGACTAGCGGACACAGATACGCAGTATTTT
cdr3_aa: CASSPIPGLADTDTQYF

d_call: TRBD2
cdr3_length: 18
clone_size: NA
v_call: TRBV20-1
j_call: TRBJ2-1
cdr3_nt: TGCAGTGCTAGCCCGGGACTAGCGGGAGGGCCCTGGTACAATGAGCAGTTCTTC
cdr3_aa: CSASPGLAGGPWYNEQFF

d_call: TRBD2
cdr3_length: 16
clone_size: NA
v_call: TRBV10-3
j_call: TRBJ2-7
cdr3_nt: TGTGCCATCGGGAGAGGCGGGAGGCCCTCCGGCCACGAGCAGTACTTC
cdr3_aa: CAIGRGGRPSGHEQYF

d_call: NA
cdr3_length: 15
clone_size: few
v_call: TRBV6-5
j_call: TRBJ2-7
cdr3_nt: TGTGCCAGCAGTTACTCGCTTGATTACTCCTACGAGCAGTACTTC
cdr3_aa: CASSYSLDYSYEQYF

d_call: TRBD2
cdr3_length: 17
clone_size: few
v_call: TRBV7-2
j_call: TRBJ2-2
cdr3_nt: TGTGCCAGCAGCTTAGTTCCTAGCGGGAGAGGCACCGGGGAGCTGTTTTTT
cdr3_aa: CASSLVPSGRGTGELFF

d_call: NA
cdr3_length: 15
clone_size: many
v_call: TRBV2
j_call: TRBJ2-3
cdr3_nt: TGTGCCAGCGCCACCGGGTTTTTCTCGGTAGATACGCAGTATTTT
cdr3_aa: CASATGFFSVDTQYF

d_call: NA
cdr3_length: 14
clone_size: NA
v_call: TRBV7-3
j_call: TRBJ2-3
cdr3_nt: TGTGCCAGCAGCTCGACAGGAGTCATAGATACGCAGTATTTT
cdr3_aa: CASSSTGVIDTQYF

d_call: NA
cdr3_length: 22
clone_size: NA
v_call: TRBV11-3
j_call: TRBJ2-6
cdr3_nt: TGTGCCAGCAGCTTAGGAAACATCCGGGGCAGGGGCGTCCACTCTGGGGCCAACGTCCTGACTTTC
cdr3_aa: CASSLGNIRGRGVHSGANVLTF

d_call: NA
cdr3_length: 17
clone_size: NA
v_call: TRBV14
j_call: TRBJ2-1
cdr3_nt: TGTGCCAGCAGCCAAATTAGCGGATATCCCGCCTACAATGAGCAGTTCTTC
cdr3_aa: CASSQISGYPAYNEQFF

d_call: NA
cdr3_length: 14
clone_size: NA
v_call: TRBV12-3/TRBV12-4
j_call: TRBJ1-5
cdr3_nt: TGTGCCAGCAGGTCGGACAGATACAATCAGCCCCAGCATTTT
cdr3_aa: CASRSDRYNQPQHF

d_call: NA
cdr3_length: 16
clone_size: few
v_call: TRBV10-3
j_call: TRBJ1-4
cdr3_nt: TGTGCCATCAGTGAAGCGGGAACGGCAACTAATGAAAAACTGTTTTTT
cdr3_aa: CAISEAGTATNEKLFF

d_call: NA
cdr3_length: 12
clone_size: few
v_call: TRBV29-1
j_call: TRBJ2-7
cdr3_nt: TGCAGCGCCCAGGCGGCCCCCTACGAGCAGTACTTC
cdr3_aa: CSAQAAPYEQYF

d_call: TRBD2
cdr3_length: 14
clone_size: NA
v_call: TRBV20-1
j_call: TRBJ2-1
cdr3_nt: TGCAGTGCTAGAGATGGGCGCGGGAGTGATGAGCAGTTCTTC
cdr3_aa: CSARDGRGSDEQFF

d_call: TRBD1
cdr3_length: 16
clone_size: few
v_call: TRBV12-3/TRBV12-4
j_call: TRBJ2-1
cdr3_nt: TGTGCCAGCAGACCCAGACCGGGACAGGGGGCCTATGAGCAGTTCTTC
cdr3_aa: CASRPRPGQGAYEQFF